What follows are 13 T cell receptor beta chains derived from one specimen sequenced in a study of neoadjuvant nivolumab and ipilimumab in lung cancer. The table came from immunoSEQ multiplex PCR; TCRdb's copy has only in-frame clones and leaves some out. The sample consists of 9,500 to 10,000 clones, about 74% of them appearing once. Sequencing was performed on tumor tissue, taken after neoadjuvant nivolumab, alone or with ipilimumab, at or shortly before surgery. These receptors were taken from an adult with non-small cell lung cancer. Some clones in this sample may be carry-over from other donors' samples.

The chain has TRBV6-1 and TRBJ2-2; TRBD1 matches at 8 bases. Germline-derived CDR1 and CDR2 are MNHNS and SASEGT. The length of the CDR3 is 14 residues. The junction had 0 bases not matched to a gene; V was cut back by 0 bases and J by 6 bases. The CDR3 DNA reads TGTGCCAGCAGTGAAGCACAGGGGGCCGGGGAGCTGTTTTTT. It translates to CASSEAQGAGELFF.

The J gene is TRBJ2-3, the V gene TRBV11-1; no clear D. Germline values: CDR1 SGHAT, CDR2 FQDESV (reference sequence). The ends were cut back, 2 bases at V and 6 bases at J, with 9 bases in the middle. This CDR3 is built from 13 residues. The DNA of the CDR3 is TGTGCCAGCAGCTTATCAATCGAGGATACGCAGTATTTT. Translation gives CASSLSIEDTQYF.

The gene calls are TRBV5-1 and TRBJ2-7; D ambiguous. The germline gives CDR1 SGHRS, CDR2 YFSETQ. The length of the CDR3 is 13 residues. V gave up 0 bases and J gave up 2 bases, with 6 bases separating them. The CDR3 sequence: CASSLGEPYEQYF. CDR3 DNA: TGCGCCAGCAGCTTGGGAGAACCCTACGAGCAGTACTTC.

This chain links TRBV5-1 with TRBJ1-1; D gene ambiguous. Germline V lookup: CDR1 SGHRS, CDR2 YFSETQ. Trimming stripped 4 bases from V and 4 bases from J, with 8 bases between. The CDR3 is made up of 12 amino acids. The CDR3 spells CASSLSGTEAFF. In DNA form, the CDR3 reads TGCGCCAGCAGCCTCAGCGGCACTGAAGCTTTCTTT.

CDR3 region: CASSPPGTGLKAFF. The CDR3 DNA is TGTGCCAGCTCACCACCGGGGACAGGGCTTAAGGCTTTCTTT. J is TRBJ1-1 and V is TRBV18; 9 bases match TRBD1. The ends lost 0 bases at V and 11 bases at J; junction bases unmatched: 7. The CDR3 is 14 amino acids. Germline V gene sequence: CDR1 KGHSH, CDR2 LQKENI.

The chain employs TRBV10-3 and TRBJ2-7; D gene unclear. This CDR3 spans 12 amino acids. Germline-derived CDR1 and CDR2 are ENHRY and SYGVKD. V gave up 7 bases and J gave up 0 bases, with 7 bases separating them. The chain's CDR3 is CAIKSHSYEQYF. The CDR3, as DNA: TGTGCCATCAAGTCACACTCCTACGAGCAGTACTTC.

In its sample, this clone was seen a few times. The V gene is TRBV25-1, the J gene TRBJ1-5; D remains ambiguous. Germline-derived CDR1 and CDR2 are MGHDK and SYGVNS. This CDR3 has 16 amino acids. With 1 base removed from V and 0 bases from J, the gap between germline ends came to 10 bases. DNA of the CDR3: TGTGCCAGCAGTGAATCGGGGAGAAATAGCAATCAGCCCCAGCATTTT. Its translation: CASSESGRNSNQPQHF.

The rearrangement uses TRBV10-3 and TRBJ2-7; no reliable D call. V dropped 0 bases and J dropped 4 bases, with 10 bases sitting between them. This CDR3 has 14 amino acids. Germline V gene lookup returns CDR1 ENHRY and CDR2 SYGVKD. CDR3 loop: CAISESATGYEQYF. The CDR3 DNA follows: TGTGCCATCAGTGAGTCGGCCACGGGTTACGAGCAGTACTTC.

This clone was detected only a few times. This rearrangement joins TRBV18 to TRBJ2-1; 7 bases match TRBD2. Trimming at V came to 3 bases and at J to 5 bases, leaving 13 bases not matched to a gene. From germline, CDR1 is KGHSH and CDR2 LQKENI. The CDR3 sequence is 17 residues long. CDR3 coding DNA: TGTGCCAGCTCACCCCCCGTGACTAGCCCAGACCACAATGAGCAGTTCTTC. It yields the protein CASSPPVTSPDHNEQFF.

The rearrangement joins TRBV5-1 to TRBJ2-3, with TRBD2 as a possible D gene (5 bases). V lost 1 base and J lost 6, with 12 bases in between. CDR1 is SGHRS, CDR2 YFSETQ, per germline. CDR3 size: 14 residues. This CDR3 reads CASSLSGEGDTQYF. Written as DNA, the CDR3 is TGCGCCAGCAGCTTGTCCGGGGAAGGTGATACGCAGTATTTT.

The chain has TRBV5-1 and TRBJ1-2, with D tentatively TRBD1 (6 bases). The germline CDR1 and CDR2 sequences are SGHRS and YFSETQ. Trimming took off 0 bases at V and 7 bases at J, with 16 bases between the two ends. The CDR3 totals 15 residues. The CDR3: CASSLDTGTRGGYTF. DNA for the CDR3: TGCGCCAGCAGCTTGGATACAGGGACTCGGGGTGGCTACACCTTC.

V is TRBV19 and J is TRBJ1-1; possible D gene TRBD1, 6 bases. Germline-derived CDR1 and CDR2 are LNHDA and SQIVND (reference sequence). The CDR3 has 15 amino acids. V was cut by 5 bases and J by 4 bases, with 17 bases left in between. The CDR3 is CASSVVGGWGTEAFF. DNA for the CDR3: TGTGCCAGTAGTGTTGTTGGGGGCTGGGGCACTGAAGCTTTCTTT.

This chain connects TRBV4-1 to TRBJ1-2; D might be TRBD1 (5 bases). Germline CDR1 reads MGHRA; CDR2 reads YSYEKL. The V end was cut by 0 bases, the J end by 7 bases, with 21 bases between. The CDR3 is 17 amino acids. CDR3 in amino acids: CASSQEYRLPSSLGYTF. CDR3 DNA sequence: TGCGCCAGCAGCCAAGAATACAGGCTCCCTTCTTCCCTTGGCTACACCTTC.